These 25 T cell receptor beta chains were all obtained from the same sample, sequenced in a study of blood T cells in healthy people across ages. The use of a sample-barcoded 5' primer and a J-beta primer mix characterized a second PCR of about 7 to 12 cycles. TCRdb redid the calling of the 5' RACE reads with MiXCR, one entry per CDR3 protein. Here the sample spans about 760,000 distinct CDR3 sequences, around 50% being singletons. Sequences were obtained from blood. Every receptor here comes from a man aged 35-49 years in good health.

The rearrangement links TRBV11-1 to TRBJ1-1; weak D call: TRBD1 (6 bases). In germline, CDR1 is SGHAT, CDR2 FQDESV (reference sequence). CDR3 length equals 14 residues. V lost 4 bases and J lost 0, with 9 bases in between. The CDR3 coding sequence is TGTGCCAGCAGCTGGACAGACATGAACACTGAAGCTTTCTTT. Translating gives CASSWTDMNTEAFF.

The chain links TRBV9 to TRBJ2-5, with TRBD1 as a possible D gene (7 bases). Trimming pared 2 bases from V and 2 bases from J, leaving 16 bases between. The length of the CDR3 is 16 residues. Germline CDR1 and CDR2: SGDLS and YYNGEE. The DNA of the CDR3 is TGTGCCAGCAGCGTGGGCTCCCAGGGGGGTCAAGAGACCCAGTACTTC. Protein sequence: CASSVGSQGGQETQYF.

The V call is TRBV18, the J call TRBJ2-1, with 7 bases fitting TRBD1. The CDR3 spans 16 residues. From germline, CDR1 is KGHSH and CDR2 LQKENI. The V gene end was trimmed by 1 base and the J gene end by 5 bases; junction bases not matched to a gene: 8. The CDR3 is CASSPHPGTADNEQFF. In DNA form, the CDR3 reads TGTGCCAGCTCACCACACCCCGGGACAGCAGACAATGAGCAGTTCTTC.

A word on this clonotype: This may come from a read error, since a much larger clone is one base off. A read error is likely, as this CDR3 ends without the conserved phenylalanine or tryptophan. J is TRBJ2-4 and V is TRBV28; weak D call: TRBD1 (5 bases). The DNA end is a closer match to TRBJ2-7, so the J assignment may be wrong. Per the germline V gene, CDR1 is MDHEN and CDR2 is SYDVKM. The CDR3 has 18 residues. The CDR3 is CASSDSPALGALSYEQYL. CDR3 nucleotide sequence: TGTGCCAGCAGTGATTCCCCGGCCCTAGGGGCCCTCTCCTACGAGCAGTACTTA.

This chain uses TRBV25-1 with TRBJ2-7, with 11 bases fitting TRBD2. The CDR3 consists of 16 residues. Losses at the gene ends were 6 bases for V and 7 bases for J; bases not matched to a gene: 14. Germline V gene lookup returns CDR1 MGHDK and CDR2 SYGVNS. CDR3 region: CASRSTLSGRGDEQYF. The CDR3 nucleotides are TGTGCCAGCAGATCGACCCTTAGCGGGAGGGGAGATGAGCAGTACTTC.

CDR3 bases: TGTGCCAGCAGAGACACAGTGACGAGCTCCTATAATTCACCCCTCCACTTT. Residues: CASRDTVTSSYNSPLHF. The rearrangement joins TRBV25-1 to TRBJ1-6, with no clear D. The CDR3 contains 17 residues. Looked up from germline, CDR1 is MGHDK and CDR2 is SYGVNS. V was trimmed by 6 bases and J by 0 bases, leaving 15 bases between them.

The sample holds a few counts of this clonotype. The chain has TRBV3-1 and TRBJ2-1; D gene ambiguous. This CDR3 comprises 13 residues. Germline lookup yields CDR1 LGHDT and CDR2 YNNKEL (reference sequence). Between the trimmed V and J ends, which lost 2 bases and 10 bases, there was a span of 12 bases. The CDR3 spells CASSQWLGTEQFF. DNA for the CDR3: TGTGCCAGCAGCCAATGGCTAGGCACGGAGCAGTTCTTC.

The chain recombines TRBV29-1 with TRBJ1-2; D ambiguous. This CDR3 spans 13 amino acids. Germline CDR1 and CDR2: SQVTM and ANQGSEA. In DNA form, the CDR3 reads TGCAGTGCACCGTTAGCTCTTGACTATGGCTACACCTTC. Residues: CSAPLALDYGYTF.

The V call is TRBV18, the J call TRBJ2-1; 7 nucleotides match TRBD2. Germline V gene data show CDR1 as KGHSH and CDR2 as LQKENI. Unmatched junction bases numbered 16, after V lost 3 bases and J lost 8 bases. The CDR3 has 17 amino acids. The DNA of the CDR3 is TGTGCCAGCTCACCGAACCAACTAGGTCGACTAGCAGATGAGCAGTTCTTC. Its protein product is CASSPNQLGRLADEQFF.

The sample holds a few counts of this clonotype. CDR3 bases: TGCAGCGTTGAAGTTGGGGGCAGGGGGCAGGGTGAGCAGTTCTTC. The encoded protein is CSVEVGGRGQGEQFF. The chain uses TRBV29-1 and TRBJ2-1; 8 bases are a match to TRBD1. Germline trimming cut 1 base from V and 9 bases from J; bases unmatched to any gene: 11. The CDR3 is made up of 15 amino acids. Germline-derived CDR1 and CDR2 are SQVTM and ANQGSEA.

The V and J genes are TRBV28 and TRBJ1-4; possibly TRBD1 for D (6 bases). CDR1 is MDHEN and CDR2 is SYDVKM in the germline V gene. The germline V and J ends were trimmed by 6 bases and 8 bases, with 19 bases remaining between them. The CDR3 length is 15 residues. The CDR3 DNA reads as TGTGCCAGCAGCCCCACTAGGGGGTCAGGAGAAAAACTGTTTTTT. Translating gives CASSPTRGSGEKLFF.

A remark on this clonotype: A read error may account for a junction end that differs from germline. The chain couples TRBV6-1 to TRBJ2-1; 11 bases agree with TRBD1. CDR1 is MNHNS and CDR2 is SASEGT in the germline V gene. This CDR3 has 15 amino acids. The CDR3 DNA sequence: TGTGCCAGCACCGAGGGACAGGGGGTATGGAATGAGCGGTTCTTC. This codes for CASTEGQGVWNERFF.

The rearrangement joins TRBV3-1 to TRBJ2-7; D may be TRBD2 (6 bases). The end of the DNA fits TRBJ2-5 better, so the J call may be wrong. This CDR3 is built from 14 residues. Germline lookup yields CDR1 LGHDT and CDR2 YNNKEL (reference sequence). Written as DNA, the CDR3 is TGTGCCAGCAGCCAAGTAGGAGGGAAGGAGACCCAGTACTTC. It encodes CASSQVGGKETQYF.

This clonotype came up many times. V is TRBV4-3 and J is TRBJ2-5; no firm D call. Germline assignment: CDR1 LGHNA and CDR2 YSLEER. With 0 bases removed from V and 0 bases from J, the gap between germline ends came to 5 bases. CDR3 size: 14 residues. CDR3 protein: CASSQDINQETQYF. The CDR3 coding sequence is TGCGCCAGCAGCCAAGATATTAACCAAGAGACCCAGTACTTC.

The chain joins TRBV20-1 to TRBJ1-4; no definite D call. Trimming left V 6 bases short and J 0 bases short, with 8 bases between. Germline CDR1 is DFQATT and CDR2 is SNEGSKA (reference sequence). CDR3 length: 13 residues. The CDR3 region is CSAAGATNEKLFF. The DNA of the CDR3 is TGCAGTGCCGCCGGTGCAACTAATGAAAAACTGTTTTTT.

The J gene is TRBJ2-3, the V gene TRBV20-1; no definite D call. Between the trimmed V and J ends, which lost 0 bases and 0 bases, there was a span of 13 bases. Germline V gives CDR1 DFQATT, CDR2 SNEGSKA (reference sequence). CDR3 length: 16 amino acids. The CDR3 sequence: CSARDFSVDSTDTQYF. CDR3 coding DNA: TGCAGTGCTAGAGATTTTTCGGTGGACAGCACAGATACGCAGTATTTT.

This clonotype was seen just once. A much larger clone sits a single nucleotide away, making a read error possible. V gene TRBV29-1 combines with J gene TRBJ2-5, with no clear D. The CDR3 contains 13 residues. V dropped 3 bases and J dropped 7 bases, with 15 bases sitting between them. In germline, CDR1 is SQVTM, CDR2 ANQGSEA. CDR3 sequence reads: CSVEGRAAGTQYF. In DNA, the CDR3 is TGCAGCGTTGAGGGTAGGGCAGCTGGGACCCAGTACTTC. Together with reference TRBV29-1 and TRBJ2-5, the CDR3 gives the full variable domain: SAVISQKPSRDICQRGTSLTIQCQVDSQVTMMFWYRQQPGQSLTLIATANQGSEATYESGFVIDKFPISRPNLTFSTLTVSNMSPEDSSIYLCSVEGRAAGTQYFGPGTRLLVL.

This clonotype was seen a handful of times. The J gene is TRBJ2-7, the V gene TRBV4-3, with D possibly matching TRBD2 (5 bases). V was shortened by 5 bases and J by 2 bases, with 10 bases between the two germline ends. Germline values: CDR1 LGHNA, CDR2 YSLEER. The CDR3 is 13 residues long. CDR3 in amino acids: CASSSSRAYEQYF. The CDR3 nucleotides read TGCGCCAGCAGCTCTTCGCGGGCCTACGAGCAGTACTTC.

V and J are TRBV7-2 and TRBJ2-3; 7 positions match TRBD2. V lost 5 bases to trimming and J lost 0 bases; unmatched junction nucleotides: 8. The CDR3 sequence is 16 residues long. Per germline, CDR1 SGHTA and CDR2 FQGNSA. The CDR3 nucleotides are TGTGCCAGCAGCGCGCTAGCGGTAGCTAGCACAGATACGCAGTATTTT. It codes for CASSALAVASTDTQYF.

V is TRBV3-1 and J is TRBJ1-1; 7 bases fit TRBD1. The CDR3 has 16 amino acids. Germline trimming cut 3 bases from V and 6 bases from J; bases unmatched to any gene: 13. CDR1 is LGHDT and CDR2 is YNNKEL in the germline V gene (reference sequence). As DNA, the CDR3 is TGTGCCAGCAGCCACGGGACTCTCCCCCAGGGGGCTGAAGCTTTCTTT. Encoded protein: CASSHGTLPQGAEAFF. The full variable domain, completed using reference TRBV3-1 and TRBJ1-1, is DTAVSQTPKYLVTQMGNDKSIKCEQNLGHDTMYWYKQDSKKFLKIMFSYNNKELIINETVPNRFSPKSPDKAHLNLHINSLELGDSAVYFCASSHGTLPQGAEAFFGQGTRLTVV.

The rearrangement uses TRBV7-3 and TRBJ2-1, with 11 bases identical to TRBD2. The V gene's germline CDR1 is SGHTA and CDR2 FQGTGA. The J segment lost 9 bases and the V segment lost 7 bases, leaving 8 bases of the junction unmatched. CDR3 length equals 14 residues. CDR3 loop: CASKTSGAVGEQFF. The CDR3 DNA reads as TGTGCCAGCAAGACTAGCGGGGCCGTTGGTGAGCAGTTCTTC. Using reference TRBV7-3 and TRBJ2-1 for the parts outside the CDR3, the full variable domain is GAGVSQTPSNKVTEKGKYVELRCDPISGHTALYWYRQSLGQGPEFLIYFQGTGAADDSGLPNDRFFAVRPEGSVSTLKIQRTERGDSAVYLCASKTSGAVGEQFFGPGTRLTVL.

CDR3 residues: CASSKAFKGARETQYF. The CDR3 DNA is TGTGCCAGCAGCAAAGCGTTTAAGGGGGCCCGGGAGACCCAGTACTTC. The gene calls are TRBV21-1 and TRBJ2-5; the D call TRBD1 from the table was never checked on the DNA. TRBV21-1 represents a pseudogene. The CDR3 loop spans 16 amino acids.

The chain has TRBV5-1 and TRBJ2-6; D is undetermined. This CDR3 has 17 residues. V dropped 3 bases and J dropped 0 bases, with 13 bases sitting between them. Looked up from germline, CDR1 is SGHRS and CDR2 is YFSETQ. CDR3 nucleotide sequence: TGCGCCAGCAGCTGGAACGCAGCCTTCTCTGGGGCCAACGTCCTGACTTTC. It specifies CASSWNAAFSGANVLTF.

V is TRBV7-2 and J is TRBJ2-1; 11 bases are shared with TRBD1. The junction had 14 bases not matched to a gene; V was cut back by 5 bases and J by 5 bases. CDR3 length: 18 residues. Looked up from germline, CDR1 is SGHTA and CDR2 is FQGNSA. The chain's CDR3 is CASSPVRVGTGGNNEQFF. CDR3 in DNA: TGTGCCAGCAGCCCGGTGCGGGTTGGGACAGGGGGTAACAATGAGCAGTTCTTC.

The rearrangement uses TRBV20-1 and TRBJ1-2; D gene uncertain. The CDR3 spans 12 residues. The germline V gene has CDR1 DFQATT and CDR2 SNEGSKA (reference sequence). V dropped 7 bases and J dropped 4 bases, with 13 bases sitting between them. CDR3 protein: CSVPGGVYGYTF. The CDR3 DNA reads TGCAGTGTCCCTGGAGGAGTCTATGGCTACACCTTC.